This TCR beta chain was captured in a study of shared clonotypes between healthy human individuals (TCRdb year 2020). A note on the overall study: The cohort included three men and a couple of women between 18 and 49 years of age. Libraries were prepared and TCR repertoires were sequenced by different laboratories using diverse techniques, in order to increase sequencing depth and limit assay-specific biases. For each donor, CD4 naive and CD4 memory were each run on three plates, CD8 naive on two plates, and CD8 memory on one plate. Leukapheresis yielded between about 0.94 and 8.9 billion PBMCs per donor. Blood TCR repertoires of about 5 healthy adults were deeply sequenced to estimate repertoire size and the extent of clonotype sharing between individuals. The research as a whole found: Because the study included a small number of donors, the genetic and exposure-history diversity represented was limited. Incomplete sequencing was indicated by rarefaction of sorted-subset datasets, despite the large sequencing depth. Sampling was restricted to blood, and TCR repertoires in tissues likely differ from the TCR repertoires found in blood. Based on pairwise subsampling, the degree of clonotype sharing among donors was expected to be affected by sequencing depth. When a few donors were compared, the shared fraction of clonotypes was around 5.1% for naive CD4, around 4% for naive CD8, 2% to 2.5% for memory CD4, and 0.4% for memory CD8. Clonotypes shared by all four sorted-subset donors showed higher generation probabilities than non-shared clonotypes. Naive subsets generally had larger estimated clonotype richness than memory subsets did.

Comments on this clone: No antigen is known for it. The record has no base qualities; no much larger clone is one base away.

The cysteine opens and the phenylalanine closes a CDR3 of 11 amino acids. The kept DNA is CDR3 alone, 33 bases in frame from the first base. CDR1 and CDR2 (GTSNPN, SVGIG) derive from the germline V gene (reference sequence). The V and J ends are trimmed by 4 bases and 2 bases, leaving 3 bases between them. The donors were healthy, HIV-negative adults with no recently reported acute infections or vaccinations. Every donor was a Caucasian adult living in Nashville, Tennessee, USA. CD4+ T cells were enriched by magnetic negative selection; naive cells were then positively selected on CD45RA, and the negative fraction formed the memory subset. Blood was collected by leukapheresis, and PBMCs were isolated by Ficoll-Histopaque density gradient centrifugation and then cryopreserved in liquid nitrogen vapor phase. Analytical flow cytometry was used to check the purity and quantity of every magnetically sorted T cell population. Each sorted fraction had its genomic DNA isolated and then quantified by UV absorbance on a Nanodrop 2000c.

Using the deep immunoSEQ assay, multiplex PCR amplified TCR CDR3 regions from genomic DNA. Genomic DNA extracted from each cell subset was distributed evenly over all wells of several immunoSEQ 96-well plates, and each plate served as one replicate. For sorted subsets, roughly 190 ng of genomic DNA, equivalent to around 31,000 T cell genomes, went into each replicate PCR. Purified libraries were quantified with a Qubit 3.0 fluorometer, sized on a Bioanalyzer 2100, and re-quantified with the KAPA Library Quantification kit. A separate single-read 150-cycle Illumina NextSeq 550 flow cell was used to sequence each immunoSEQ 96-well plate. The study's processing was this. Because the immunoSEQ output held only junctional sequences and lacked quality scores, the filtering could not match the filtering applied to full-length reads. To assign V/J genes and CDR3, sequences were annotated using PyIR, a Python wrapper for IgBLAST v1.9, with IMGT germline references. Reads with weak V/J assignments (E-value above 1e-6), missing CDR3, stop codons, out-of-frame junctions, or ambiguous translated residues were removed. V3J clonotypes were defined as sequences sharing the same inferred V gene, J gene, and CDR3 amino acid sequence. To compute the percentage overlap between repertoires, the number of shared unique clonotypes was divided by the size of the smaller repertoire. RTK rarefaction, the Chao1 estimator, and Recon v2.1 estimates of unobserved clonotypes were used to assess repertoire richness. For all TCRbeta clonotypes obtained by the gDNA method from a few donors, generation probabilities were computed with OLGA. TCRdb took this table from immuneACCESS and kept in-frame rearrangements with V and J called. Such tables lack part of the clones; where checked against another copy, unresolved V genes explain under half of the gap, and the rest is unexplained. V and J calls plus clone size are reproduced from that table; the DNA served to infer D and trimming. This sample is represented by 2.5 million or so clones; approximately 94% of them were singletons. The ten largest clones represent 0.11% to 0.15% of the sample.

Sequences were obtained from naive CD4+ T cells sorted from blood. The cell subset or site label on this specimen signifies: CD45RA+ positively selected. Recombination connected TRBV30 to TRBJ1-3, with the D gene uncertain. The source is a man between 18 and 29 years old in good health. The CDR3 amino acid sequence is: CAWTAGNTIYF. The bases read TGTGCCTGGACTGCTGGAAACACCATATATTTT.